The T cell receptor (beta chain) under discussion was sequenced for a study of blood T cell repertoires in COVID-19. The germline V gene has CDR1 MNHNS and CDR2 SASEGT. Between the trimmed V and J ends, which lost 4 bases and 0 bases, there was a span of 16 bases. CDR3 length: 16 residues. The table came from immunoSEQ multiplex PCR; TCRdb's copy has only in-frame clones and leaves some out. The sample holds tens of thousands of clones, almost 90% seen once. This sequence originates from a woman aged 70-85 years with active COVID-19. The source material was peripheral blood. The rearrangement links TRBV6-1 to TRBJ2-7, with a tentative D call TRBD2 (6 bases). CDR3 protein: CASSADPGLSSYEQYF. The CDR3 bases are TGTGCCAGCAGTGCAGATCCGGGACTGAGCTCCTACGAGCAGTACTTC.